These T cell receptor beta chains were read from a single sample in a study of TIL therapy for anti-PD-1-resistant metastatic lung cancer. Sequencing was performed with immunoSEQ multiplex PCR; in TCRdb, only in-frame clones are kept and a portion is missing. The repertoire holds about 59,000 clones, with approximately 75% as singletons. Material: blood, obtained at baseline. These receptors were obtained from a person between 25 and 79 years old with non-small cell lung cancer. The CDR3 runs from the conserved cysteine through the conserved F or W. D genes are given only for firm matches. Not all rows give a size; the values are once, few, many and, for expanded clones, a class.

size	V	D	J	DNA	CDR3
NA	TRBV7-2	NA	TRBJ1-1	TGTGCCAGCAGCTTAAAACCTTCCCCGGGCACTGAAGCTTTCTTT	CASSLKPSPGTEAFF
NA	TRBV25-1	NA	TRBJ1-1	TGTGCCAGCAGTGGAATTAGATCGAGCACTGAAGCTTTCTTT	CASSGIRSSTEAFF
once	TRBV7-9	NA	TRBJ1-1	TGTGCCAGCAGATCGGACGGTTCTAACACTGAAGCTTTCTTT	CASRSDGSNTEAFF
NA	TRBV10-1	NA	TRBJ2-3	TGCGCCAGCAGTGATTTGGGGATCACAGATACGCAGTATTTT	CASSDLGITDTQYF
NA	TRBV5-6	NA	TRBJ2-7	TGTGCCAGCAGCTTGGAGGGGCGTAGCCCCTACGAGCAGTACTTC	CASSLEGRSPYEQYF
few	TRBV18	TRBD1	TRBJ1-6	TGTGCCAGCTCACCACCGACGGGACAGGGTGGTTGGGCACCCCTCCACTTT	CASSPPTGQGGWAPLHF
NA	TRBV6-5	NA	TRBJ2-7	TGTGCCAGCGGGGCTTACGAGCAGTACTTC	CASGAYEQYF
few	TRBV23-1	NA	TRBJ2-2	TGCGCCAGCAGTCACCTCCTGGTGGTCCGGCCCGGGGAGCTGTTTTTT	CASSHLLVVRPGELFF
once	TRBV6-5	NA	TRBJ2-5	TGTGCCAGCAGGAGGGGGGACATCCAAGAGACCCAGTACTTC	CASRRGDIQETQYF
NA	TRBV4-2	NA	TRBJ2-2	TGTGCCAGCAGCAAAAGGGGTCCAGGGCCGCTTACCAACACCGGGGAGCTGTTTTTT	CASSKRGPGPLTNTGELFF
once	TRBV7-8	NA	TRBJ2-1	TGTGCCAGCAGCGTACAAAATGAGCAGTTCTTC	CASSVQNEQFF
NA	TRBV5-6	TRBD1	TRBJ2-2	TGTGCCAGCAGCTTTACCGGGACAGGGGTGTCCGGGGAGCTGTTTTTT	CASSFTGTGVSGELFF
NA	TRBV28	TRBD2	TRBJ2-3	TGTGCCAGCAGTTTGAGGACTAGCCACGCGGATACGCAGTATTTT	CASSLRTSHADTQYF
few	TRBV27	TRBD1	TRBJ1-6	TGTGCCAGCAGTTCGAGAGGGGGCCACTATAATTCACCCCTCCACTTT	CASSSRGGHYNSPLHF
NA	TRBV28	NA	TRBJ1-5	TGTGCCAGCAGCACTGGGAGTCAGCCCCAGCATTTT	CASSTGSQPQHF
once	TRBV19	NA	TRBJ1-1	TGTGCCAGTAGTCTCCCCAATGGCCCGAACACTGAAGCTTTCTTT	CASSLPNGPNTEAFF
NA	TRBV5-1	NA	TRBJ2-3	TGCGCCAGCAGCGGGGGGATCACAGATACGCAGTATTTT	CASSGGITDTQYF
NA	TRBV5-1	TRBD1	TRBJ2-3	TGCGCCAGCAGCTTTGGACAGGGCGGAGATACGCAGTATTTT	CASSFGQGGDTQYF